What follows is one T cell receptor (beta chain) and its context. Its target is unknown. The entry originates in a study of cytomegalovirus exposure and HLA in healthy donors. Study observations and caveats: Follow-up analysis seemed to connect common viral pathogens with several of the most significant clusters identified. Among CMV-associated TCR beta chains, most appeared HLA-restricted in a later analysis.

PCR primers comprised 60 Vbeta and 13 Jbeta primers. Some clones are missing from TCRdb's copy, which holds only in-frame ones; the method was immunoSEQ multiplex PCR. Its listing shows tens of thousands of clones. This CDR3 is built from 16 residues. Germline V gene data show CDR1 as SGHNT and CDR2 as YYREEE (reference sequence). After removal of 0 bases from V and 4 bases from J, the junction contained 4 bases not matched to a gene. This chain uses TRBV5-4 with TRBJ2-6, with 7 bases aligning to TRBD1. The source material was PBMCs. The receptor comes from a woman in her twenties or thirties in good health and CMV-seronegative. In DNA form, the CDR3 reads TGTGCCAGCAGCTTGGCTCAGGGGGTCGGGGCCAACGTCCTGACTTTC. Amino acid sequence: CASSLAQGVGANVLTF.